This T cell receptor (beta chain) was identified during a study of blood T cells in healthy people across ages. A second PCR of about 7 to 12 cycles used a sample-barcoded 5' primer and a J-beta primer mix. TCRdb re-called the 5' RACE reads with MiXCR, one entry per CDR3 protein. This sample has around 790,000 distinct CDR3 sequences, with around two fifths found just once. The study, taken as a whole, reports: With unsorted PBMCs, a conclusive comparison of naive versus antigen-experienced cells was not possible. Correlation between TCR beta diversity and naive T cell percentage was strong. From one million sequenced T cells, diversity estimates were lower bounds.

CDR1 is LGHDT, CDR2 YNNKEL, per germline (reference sequence). CDR3 length: 13 amino acids. The ends lost 4 bases at V and 9 bases at J; junction bases unmatched: 8. Concerning this clonotype itself: Its antigen remains unidentified.

Per-sample yields of isolated PBMCs were at least 6 million. The V gene is TRBV3-1, the J gene TRBJ2-5; TRBD2 matches 7 bases. Sequenced: blood. This TCR was sampled from a man between 60 and 75 years old in good health. The CDR3 sequence: CASSLGTKEAQYF. CDR3 nucleotides: TGTGCCAGCAGCCTGGGGACTAAGGAGGCCCAGTACTTC.